Following are 20 T cell receptor beta chains from one sample sequenced in a study of T cell responses to AZD1222 COVID-19 vaccine. Sequencing used immunoSEQ multiplex PCR; TCRdb keeps in-frame clones, though not all of them. The sample includes about 110,000 clones, around 81% seen only once; the top ten take 4% to 5%. This specimen consisted of peripheral blood, obtained on day 0 of AZD1222 vaccination. The receptor source for this set is an adult in good health.

The chain combines TRBV18 with TRBJ2-7; 9 bases agree with TRBD2. Germline lookup yields CDR1 KGHSH and CDR2 LQKENI. Trimming took 2 bases from V and 5 from J; bases not matched to a gene: 4. The CDR3 length is 14 residues. CDR3 sequence: CASSPSGRHDEQYF. The CDR3, as DNA: TGTGCCAGCTCACCAAGCGGGAGGCATGACGAGCAGTACTTC.

The chain joins TRBV6-2 or TRBV6-3 to TRBJ2-3; maybe TRBD2 (6 bases). With 2 bases removed from V and 1 base from J, the gap between germline ends came to 13 bases. The CDR3 extends over 16 amino acids. The germline V gene encodes CDR1 MNHEY and CDR2 SVGEGT. Here the CDR3 DNA reads TGTGCCAGCAGTTACCAACTATCGGGGGGCACAGATACGCAGTATTTT. Translation: CASSYQLSGGTDTQYF.

The V gene is TRBV5-6, the J gene TRBJ2-7; 7 bases match TRBD1. The germline gives CDR1 SGHDT, CDR2 YYEEEE. The CDR3 runs 14 residues. Losses at the gene ends were 1 base for V and 2 bases for J; bases not matched to a gene: 3. CDR3 DNA sequence: TGTGCCAGCAGCTTGAGGGACAGACCCTACGAGCAGTACTTC. It translates to CASSLRDRPYEQYF.

Only one count was recorded for this clone. At one end the junction does not follow the germline gene, possibly because of a read error. The chain recombines TRBV6-5 with TRBJ1-2; TRBD1 agrees at 7 bases. Germline loops: CDR1 MNHEY, CDR2 SVGAGI. This CDR3 is built from 13 residues. DNA of the CDR3: TGTGCCAGCAGTTGCCGTTGGGTAACCAGGACAGGCTTC. As protein: CASSCRWVTRTGF.

The chain joins TRBV6-1 to TRBJ1-5; D gene ambiguous. The CDR3 extends over 18 amino acids. V was shortened by 1 base and J by 0 bases, with 16 bases between the two germline ends. Looked up from germline, CDR1 is MNHNS and CDR2 is SASEGT. The DNA for the CDR3 is TGTGCCAGCAGTGAAGAACGTCTGGCGGCCAATAGCAATCAGCCCCAGCATTTT. It encodes CASSEERLAANSNQPQHF.

This clone was seen a few times. The chain recombines TRBV7-2 with TRBJ2-1; 15 bases agree with TRBD2. In germline, CDR1 is SGHTA, CDR2 FQGNSA. Trimming cost V 3 bases and J 2 bases; bases outside gene matches: 5. This CDR3 region has 18 residues. This CDR3 reads CASSLRTSGGAAYNEQFF. CDR3 DNA: TGTGCCAGCAGCTTGAGGACTAGCGGGGGGGCCGCCTACAATGAGCAGTTCTTC.

V is TRBV18 and J is TRBJ1-1; TRBD1 agrees at 7 bases. CDR1 KGHSH and CDR2 LQKENI come from the germline V gene. V shed 5 bases, J shed 1 base, and the junction held 7 bases outside the gene matches. The CDR3 spans 15 residues. CDR3 amino acids: CASSGRTGPNTEAFF. CDR3 DNA: TGTGCCAGCTCAGGACGGACAGGACCGAACACTGAAGCTTTCTTT.

This clone has just one count. CDR3 sequence: CASSVFSGDTGELFF. The CDR3 DNA follows: TGTGCCAGCAGCGTCTTTAGCGGGGACACCGGGGAGCTGTTTTTT. The rearrangement uses TRBV9 and TRBJ2-2; 8 bases align to TRBD2. Germline V gene data show CDR1 as SGDLS and CDR2 as YYNGEE. The CDR3 extends over 15 amino acids. The V and J ends lost 2 bases and 3 bases, in that order; junction bases with no gene match: 3.

V and J are TRBV28 and TRBJ1-1; possible D gene TRBD1, 5 bases. The germline gives CDR1 MDHEN, CDR2 SYDVKM. CDR3 length equals 14 residues. The V end lost 4 bases, the J end lost 4 bases, and 13 bases lay between the germline ends. For the CDR3, the DNA is TGTGCCAGCAGTTCACCCGGGACGGGCACTGAAGCTTTCTTT. Its translation: CASSSPGTGTEAFF.

The chain has TRBV10-3 and TRBJ1-1; D possibly corresponds to TRBD1 (6 bases). From germline, CDR1 is ENHRY and CDR2 SYGVKD. V lost 9 bases to trimming and J lost 4 bases, with 15 bases between them. The CDR3 has 13 amino acids. The CDR3, as DNA: TGTGCCATTAGGGCGGGGGCCGGCACTGAAGCTTTCTTT. Its protein product is CAIRAGAGTEAFF.

The chain couples TRBV10-1 to TRBJ1-1; a possible D gene is TRBD1 (6 bases). Germline-derived CDR1 and CDR2 are WNHNN and SYGVQD (reference sequence). The CDR3 totals 13 residues. Trimming cost V 8 bases and J 1 base, with 11 bases left between them. CDR3 in amino acids: CASGGQKNTEAFF. CDR3 sequence (DNA): TGCGCCAGCGGAGGACAGAAGAACACTGAAGCTTTCTTT.

For this clone: A junction boundary mismatches the germline segment, possibly from a read error. V and J are TRBV2 and TRBJ1-6; no firm D call. The germline V gene has CDR1 SNHLY and CDR2 FYNNEI. The CDR3 consists of 13 residues. The CDR3 is CASSEEYISPLHF. The CDR3 nucleotides are TGTGCCAGCAGTGAAGAGTATATTTCACCCCTCCACTTT.

V is TRBV4-1 and J is TRBJ1-2, with D hard to call. The ends were cut back, 0 bases at V and 8 bases at J, with 16 bases in the middle. This CDR3 has 15 residues. CDR1 is MGHRA and CDR2 is YSYEKL in the germline V gene. The CDR3 coding sequence is TGCGCCAGCAGCCAAGATCTCGCCCAGAGTCTAGGCTACACCTTC. This encodes CASSQDLAQSLGYTF.

The V call is TRBV6-2 or TRBV6-3, the J call TRBJ1-1; D not resolved. Looked up from germline, CDR1 is MNHEY and CDR2 is SVGEGT. V was clipped by 4 bases and J by 1 base, with 7 bases between them. CDR3 length: 13 residues. CDR3 nucleotide sequence: TGTGCCAGCAGTTCCGCTGAGAACACTGAAGCTTTCTTT. Its translation: CASSSAENTEAFF.

This chain joins TRBV18 and TRBJ1-1, with a possible D match to TRBD1 (6 bases). Germline V CDR1 and CDR2: KGHSH, LQKENI. V gave up 5 bases and J gave up 1 base, with 11 bases separating them. The length of the CDR3 is 14 residues. The CDR3, as DNA: TGTGCCAGCTCAGTCACAGGGCAGAACACTGAAGCTTTCTTT. It yields the protein CASSVTGQNTEAFF.

The chain combines TRBV7-2 with TRBJ2-7; TRBD1 matches 7 bases. The length of the CDR3 is 15 residues. The germline gives CDR1 SGHTA, CDR2 FQGNSA. The ends lost 4 bases at V and 4 bases at J; junction bases unmatched: 10. This CDR3 is CASSSEQGSTYEQYF. As DNA, the CDR3 is TGTGCCAGCAGCTCAGAACAGGGGTCTACATACGAGCAGTACTTC.

CDR3 loop: CASSPWWTQDNEQFF. The CDR3 region has the DNA TGTGCCAGCAGCCCCTGGTGGACGCAGGACAATGAGCAGTTCTTC. V gene TRBV7-2 combines with J gene TRBJ2-1, with no clear D. The CDR3 has 15 amino acids. The V end lost 5 bases, the J end lost 5 bases, and 16 bases lay between the germline ends. Germline V gene sequence: CDR1 SGHTA, CDR2 FQGNSA. Drawing the rest from reference TRBV7-2 and TRBJ2-1, the complete variable domain is GAGVSQSPSNKVTEKGKDVELRCDPISGHTALYWYRQSLGQGLEFLIYFQGNSAPDKSGLPSDRFSAERTGGSVSTLTIQRTQQEDSAVYLCASSPWWTQDNEQFFGPGTRLTVL.

This clone appeared a few times. The chain is built from TRBV6-2 or TRBV6-3 and TRBJ2-2, with D uncertain. There are 14 residues in the CDR3. Trimming removed 0 bases from V and 1 base from J, with 3 bases in between. Germline CDR1 and CDR2: MNHEY and SVGEGT. DNA of the CDR3: TGTGCCAGCAGTTACTCTGGGAACACCGGGGAGCTGTTTTTT. It translates to CASSYSGNTGELFF.

Remarks on this clone: The sample holds other DNA sequences that translate to the same CDR3. CDR3 sequence (DNA): TGTGCCAGCAGTTTGCAGGGGAATCAGCCCCAGCATTTT. Protein: CASSLQGNQPQHF. This chain connects TRBV28 to TRBJ1-5; a weak D match, TRBD1 (6 bases). This CDR3 is 13 amino acids long. The ends were cut back, 3 bases at V and 4 bases at J, with 7 bases in the middle. Germline CDR1 reads MDHEN; CDR2 reads SYDVKM.

V and J are TRBV11-3 and TRBJ2-2, with 14 bases fitting TRBD2. Per the germline V gene, CDR1 is SGHNT and CDR2 is YENEEA. The CDR3 runs to 18 residues. The ends lost 5 bases at V and 2 bases at J; junction bases unmatched: 7. The CDR3 region is CASSLGLAGGPNTGELFF. The CDR3 nucleotides are TGTGCCAGCAGCCTTGGACTAGCGGGAGGACCAAACACCGGGGAGCTGTTTTTT.